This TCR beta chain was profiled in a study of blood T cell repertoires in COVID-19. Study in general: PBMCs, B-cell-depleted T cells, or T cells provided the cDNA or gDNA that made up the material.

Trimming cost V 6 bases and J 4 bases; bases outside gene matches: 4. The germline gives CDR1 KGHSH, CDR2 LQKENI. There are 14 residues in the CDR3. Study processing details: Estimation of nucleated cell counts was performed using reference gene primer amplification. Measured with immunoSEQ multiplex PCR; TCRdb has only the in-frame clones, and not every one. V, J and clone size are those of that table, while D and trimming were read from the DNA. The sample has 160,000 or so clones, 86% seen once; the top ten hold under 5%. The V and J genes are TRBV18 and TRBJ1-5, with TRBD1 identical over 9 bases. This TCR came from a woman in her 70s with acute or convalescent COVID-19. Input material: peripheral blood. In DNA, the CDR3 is TGTGCCAGCTCCCGGGGACAGGGAAATCAGCCCCAGCATTTT. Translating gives CASSRGQGNQPQHF.